The 30 T cell receptor beta chains listed next were all sequenced from one sample in a study of cytomegalovirus exposure and HLA in healthy donors. The PCR ran on 60 Vbeta and 13 Jbeta primers. Here immunoSEQ multiplex PCR was the method, and the copy in TCRdb shows in-frame clones only, minus some. The sample shows 160,000 or so clones, roughly 78% of them seen only once. The sequencing sample was made of PBMCs. Receptors originate from a man aged 40-55 years in good health and CMV-seronegative.

V usage is TRBV7-2 and J usage is TRBJ2-5; D possibly corresponds to TRBD2 (6 bases). The CDR3 runs 15 residues. Germline lookup yields CDR1 SGHTA and CDR2 FQGNSA. V was trimmed by 0 bases and J by 4 bases, leaving 12 bases between them. This CDR3 is CASSLAGRDGETQYF. For the CDR3, the DNA is TGTGCCAGCAGCTTAGCAGGGCGGGATGGAGAGACCCAGTACTTC.

This clone was counted once. V usage is TRBV11-1 and J usage is TRBJ1-1; D gene ambiguous. The CDR3 is 12 amino acids. CDR1 is SGHAT and CDR2 is FQDESV in the germline V gene (reference sequence). V shed 5 bases and J shed 4 bases, with 8 bases lying between them. CDR3 DNA: TGTGCCAGCAGCCCCCTATCCACTGAAGCTTTCTTT. Protein product: CASSPLSTEAFF.

This sequence joins TRBV2 and TRBJ2-1; D gene uncertain. The CDR3 is 11 amino acids. Trimming removed 2 bases from V and 10 bases from J, with 6 bases in between. Germline values: CDR1 SNHLY, CDR2 FYNNEI. CDR3 DNA sequence: TGTGCCAGCAGTGAATTTGCGGAGCAGTTCTTC. As protein: CASSEFAEQFF.

This clone turned up a few times. V and J are TRBV5-1 and TRBJ2-2; tentatively, D is TRBD2 (6 bases). The V end was cut by 6 bases, the J end by 1 base, with 10 bases between. In germline, CDR1 is SGHRS, CDR2 YFSETQ. This CDR3 has 14 residues. The CDR3 DNA sequence: TGCGCCAGCACCCTTAGCGGGAACACCGGGGAGCTGTTTTTT. Its translation: CASTLSGNTGELFF.

The CDR3 reads CASSLIGTGGDYGYTF. The CDR3 DNA is TGTGCCAGCAGTTTAATCGGGACAGGGGGAGACTATGGCTACACCTTC. The chain carries TRBV28 and TRBJ1-2; 11 bases are a match to TRBD1. CDR1 is MDHEN and CDR2 is SYDVKM in the germline V gene. The junction had 5 bases not matched to a gene; V was cut back by 2 bases and J by 3 bases. CDR3 length: 16 residues.

This chain joins TRBV2 and TRBJ1-5; possibly TRBD1 for D (5 bases). Trimming left V 6 bases short and J 7 bases short, with 13 bases between. CDR3 length: 13 amino acids. Germline assignment: CDR1 SNHLY and CDR2 FYNNEI. The CDR3 sequence is CASRVTASQPQHF. In DNA form, the CDR3 reads TGTGCCAGCAGGGTGACAGCTTCCCAGCCCCAGCATTTT.

The rearrangement links TRBV4-3 to TRBJ1-2, with 9 bases identical to TRBD1. V was clipped by 4 bases and J by 6 bases; unmatched bases: 12. Germline values: CDR1 LGHNA, CDR2 YSLEER. The CDR3 has 16 residues. CDR3 nucleotide sequence: TGCGCCAGCAGCCCGGGACAGGGAAGGGTTCGAGATGGCTACACCTTC. Translated, it gives CASSPGQGRVRDGYTF.

The chain carries TRBV29-1 and TRBJ2-7; the match to TRBD2 covers 10 bases. The CDR3 totals 16 residues. CDR1 is SQVTM and CDR2 is ANQGSEA in the germline V gene. The V gene end was trimmed by 6 bases and the J gene end by 3 bases; junction bases not matched to a gene: 14. The CDR3 region is CSVLVAGGVGGYEQYF. In nucleotides, the CDR3 is TGCAGCGTGCTGGTAGCGGGAGGAGTGGGTGGCTACGAGCAGTACTTC.

The chain joins TRBV28 to TRBJ2-5, with D possibly TRBD2 on 6 matching bases. Germline CDR1 reads MDHEN; CDR2 reads SYDVKM. The CDR3 covers 14 residues. The germline V and J ends were trimmed by 3 bases and 7 bases, with 15 bases remaining between them. This CDR3 reads CASSFQRVRRTQYF. The CDR3 coding sequence is TGTGCCAGCAGTTTTCAGCGGGTCCGGAGGACCCAGTACTTC.

The rearrangement uses TRBV4-1 and TRBJ2-7; D is unresolved. Germline CDR1 is MGHRA and CDR2 is YSYEKL. CDR3 length: 15 amino acids. V lost 0 bases to trimming and J lost 3 bases, with 12 bases between them. The CDR3 sequence: CASSQDGSGFYEQYF. Written as DNA, the CDR3 is TGCGCCAGCAGCCAAGATGGGTCAGGTTTCTACGAGCAGTACTTC.

The rearrangement joins TRBV6-6 to TRBJ1-1; no clear D gene. Trimming pared 2 bases from V and 0 bases from J, leaving 7 bases between. From germline, CDR1 is MNHNY and CDR2 SVGAGI (reference sequence). The CDR3 runs 14 residues. The CDR3 reads CASSYGSMNTEAFF. The CDR3 nucleotides are TGTGCCAGCAGTTACGGGAGTATGAACACTGAAGCTTTCTTT.

The chain is built from TRBV19 and TRBJ2-7; TRBD1 matches at 8 bases. The V and J ends lost 5 bases and 2 bases, in that order; junction bases with no gene match: 2. The V gene's germline CDR1 is LNHDA and CDR2 SQIVND (reference sequence). The CDR3 length is 13 residues. The CDR3 DNA reads TGTGCCAGTAGTTGGACAGGGACCTACGAGCAGTACTTC. This codes for CASSWTGTYEQYF.

This clone was recorded only once. V is TRBV28 and J is TRBJ2-2, with TRBD1 matching over 9 bases. The germline V gene has CDR1 MDHEN and CDR2 SYDVKM. The CDR3 length is 18 residues. V was pared by 6 bases and J by 2 bases, with 13 bases of the junction left unmatched. In nucleotides, the CDR3 is TGTGCCAGCAGCCCTGCCACAGGGGGCTTAAAAAACACCGGGGAGCTGTTTTTT. It specifies CASSPATGGLKNTGELFF. The variable domain in full, completed from reference TRBV28 and TRBJ2-2, reads DVKVTQSSRYLVKRTGEKVFLECVQDMDHENMFWYRQDPGLGLRLIYFSYDVKMKEKGDIPEGYSVSREKKERFSLILESASTNQTSMYLCASSPATGGLKNTGELFFGEGSRLTVL.

The V call is TRBV6-4, the J call TRBJ2-2; possibly TRBD1 for D (6 bases). The CDR3 contains 14 residues. Looked up from germline, CDR1 is MRHNA and CDR2 is SNTAGT. Trimming cost V 2 bases and J 6 bases, with 10 bases left between them. CDR3 residues: CASSDTNRAGELFF. In DNA form, the CDR3 reads TGTGCCAGCAGTGACACTAACAGGGCCGGGGAGCTGTTTTTT.

The chain recombines TRBV2 with TRBJ2-5, with TRBD2 as a possible D gene (6 bases). The V gene's germline CDR1 is SNHLY and CDR2 FYNNEI. This CDR3 comprises 16 residues. V shed 7 bases and J shed 5 bases, with 23 bases lying between them. CDR3 DNA: TGTGCCAGCACCTTGGGGTCTAGCCGGGGGTCGGAGACCCAGTACTTC. Translating gives CASTLGSSRGSETQYF.

In its sample, this clone was seen once. The chain combines TRBV20-1 with TRBJ2-7; TRBD2 is a possible D gene (6 bases). The length of the CDR3 is 11 residues. Germline V gene data show CDR1 as DFQATT and CDR2 as SNEGSKA (reference sequence). The V end was cut by 5 bases, the J end by 3 bases, with 8 bases between. This CDR3 reads CSASTSYEQYF. CDR3 DNA: TGCAGTGCTTCGACTAGCTACGAGCAGTACTTC.

This clone occurred a few times. The rearrangement uses TRBV25-1 and TRBJ2-7; D remains unclear. Germline CDR1 is MGHDK and CDR2 is SYGVNS. CDR3 size: 14 residues. The ends were cut back, 5 bases at V and 3 bases at J, with 14 bases in the middle. Written as DNA, the CDR3 is TGTGCCAGCAGTACGTCCACAGCCGGCTACGAGCAGTACTTC. Residues: CASSTSTAGYEQYF.

This chain uses TRBV9 with TRBJ2-3; 8 bases are a match to TRBD2. J gave up 3 bases and V 4 bases, and 7 bases lay outside the gene matches. Germline-derived CDR1 and CDR2 are SGDLS and YYNGEE. This CDR3 spans 15 amino acids. As DNA, the CDR3 is TGTGCCAGCAGCTCCAGGCCGGGAGGGACAGATACGCAGTATTTT. Translated: CASSSRPGGTDTQYF.

The chain links TRBV6-4 to TRBJ2-1, with TRBD2 matching over 12 bases. The ends lost 0 bases at V and 6 bases at J; junction bases unmatched: 0. This CDR3 has 15 residues. Germline-derived CDR1 and CDR2 are MRHNA and SNTAGT. The CDR3 loop reads CASSDSTSGSNEQFF. Written as DNA, the CDR3 is TGTGCCAGCAGTGACTCGACTAGCGGGAGCAATGAGCAGTTCTTC.

The chain carries TRBV6-6 and TRBJ1-6, with TRBD1 identical over 8 bases. The CDR3 is made up of 15 amino acids. Germline V gene data show CDR1 as MNHNY and CDR2 as SVGAGI (reference sequence). The V segment lost 2 bases and the J segment 7 bases; nucleotides outside the gene matches: 4. This chain's CDR3 is CASSYPDRENSPLHF. The CDR3 region has the DNA TGTGCCAGCAGTTACCCGGACAGGGAGAATTCACCCCTCCACTTT.

The V call is TRBV18, the J call TRBJ2-3, with TRBD1 identical over 10 bases. Germline CDR1 is KGHSH and CDR2 is LQKENI. V lost 6 bases to trimming and J lost 1 base; unmatched junction nucleotides: 7. CDR3 length: 16 amino acids. CDR3 residues: CASSSGTGVGTDTQYF. CDR3 DNA: TGTGCCAGCTCTTCCGGGACAGGGGTTGGCACAGATACGCAGTATTTT.

This clone was found a few times. The chain recombines TRBV27 with TRBJ1-1; 7 nucleotides agree with TRBD1. The V gene's germline CDR1 is MNHEY and CDR2 SMNVEV (reference sequence). V lost 3 bases to trimming and J lost 4 bases; unmatched junction nucleotides: 5. The CDR3 has 14 amino acids. The CDR3 is CASSFAGGITEAFF. As DNA, the CDR3 is TGTGCCAGCAGTTTCGCAGGGGGAATCACTGAAGCTTTCTTT.

A few counts support this clone. CDR3 residues: CAWSVPSTSGMGYEQFF. DNA of the CDR3: TGTGCCTGGAGTGTCCCCTCAACTAGCGGGATGGGATATGAGCAGTTCTTC. The V call is TRBV30, the J call TRBJ2-1; 10 nucleotides align to TRBD2. This CDR3 is built from 17 residues. Germline assignment: CDR1 GTSNPN and CDR2 SVGIG (reference sequence). With 0 bases clipped from V and 8 bases from J, the junction kept 13 bases outside the gene matches.

This clone was observed once. The chain links TRBV5-1 to TRBJ2-1; 10 bases are a match to TRBD2. Germline CDR1 is SGHRS and CDR2 is YFSETQ. The CDR3 runs 14 residues. Trimming took 6 bases from V and 9 from J; bases not matched to a gene: 9. CDR3 DNA: TGCGCCAGCATGGGGAGCGGGAGGGTTACTGAGCAGTTCTTC. Translated: CASMGSGRVTEQFF. The whole variable domain, filled in from reference TRBV5-1 and TRBJ2-1, reads KAGVTQTPRYLIKTRGQQVTLSCSPISGHRSVSWYQQTPGQGLQFLFEYFSETQRNKGNFPGRFSGRQFSNSRSEMNVSTLELGDSALYLCASMGSGRVTEQFFGPGTRLTVL.

This sequence joins TRBV19 and TRBJ2-5, with 7 bases matching TRBD1. The junction had 4 bases not matched to a gene; V was cut back by 5 bases and J by 1 base. Germline CDR1 LNHDA, CDR2 SQIVND (reference sequence). This CDR3 has 14 amino acids. The chain's CDR3 is CASSEQGSQETQYF. In DNA, the CDR3 is TGTGCCAGTAGTGAACAGGGGTCCCAAGAGACCCAGTACTTC.

This clone showed up just a few times. The genes are TRBV14 and TRBJ2-3; D uncertain. The length of the CDR3 is 16 residues. Trimming shortened V by 0 bases and J by 2 bases, and 12 bases separated the two germline ends. In germline, CDR1 is SGHDN, CDR2 FVKESK. This CDR3 reads CASSQDSRSHTDTQYF. CDR3 DNA sequence: TGTGCCAGCAGCCAAGATTCCAGATCGCACACAGATACGCAGTATTTT. The full variable domain, rest sourced from reference TRBV14 and TRBJ2-3, is EAGVTQFPSHSVIEKGQTVTLRCDPISGHDNLYWYRRVMGKEIKFLLHFVKESKQDESGMPNNRFLAERTGGTYSTLKVQPAELEDSGVYFCASSQDSRSHTDTQYFGPGTRLTVL.

The CDR3 spells CASSFELQLEAFF. The CDR3 DNA is TGTGCCAGCAGCTTTGAGTTACAGCTTGAAGCTTTCTTT. This chain connects TRBV5-4 to TRBJ1-1; D remains ambiguous. The CDR3 is 13 amino acids. Germline V lookup: CDR1 SGHNT, CDR2 YYREEE (reference sequence). Trimming removed 2 bases from V and 7 bases from J, with 12 bases in between.

Only a few counts were recorded for this clone. This chain links TRBV28 with TRBJ2-7, with 7 bases that match TRBD2. Trimming at V came to 5 bases and at J to 6 bases, leaving 16 bases not matched to a gene. The CDR3 totals 16 residues. Germline V gene sequence: CDR1 MDHEN, CDR2 SYDVKM. CDR3: CASSLPRKGLLSEQYF. The CDR3 region has the DNA TGTGCCAGCAGTCTCCCCCGAAAGGGACTACTATCCGAGCAGTACTTC.

V and J are TRBV15 and TRBJ2-7, with D possibly being TRBD1 (6 bases). CDR1 and CDR2 (germline): LNHNV, YYDKDF (reference sequence). V dropped 1 base and J dropped 3 bases, with 7 bases sitting between them. CDR3 length: 13 amino acids. This CDR3 reads CATSRAQGYEQYF. The CDR3 DNA reads as TGTGCCACCAGCAGAGCACAGGGCTACGAGCAGTACTTC. The entire variable domain, with the rest obtained from reference TRBV15 and TRBJ2-7, is as follows: DAMVIQNPRYQVTQFGKPVTLSCSQTLNHNVMYWYQQKSSQAPKLLFHYYDKDFNNEADTPDNFQSRRPNTSFCFLDIRSPGLGDTAMYLCATSRAQGYEQYFGPGTRLTVT.

CDR3: CASSLGRTSGRRFQETQYF. The CDR3 DNA follows: TGTGCCAGCAGCTTAGGCCGGACTAGCGGGAGGAGATTTCAAGAGACCCAGTACTTC. The chain joins TRBV13 to TRBJ2-5; 14 nucleotides line up with TRBD2. The germline gives CDR1 PRHDT, CDR2 FYEKMQ (reference sequence). The length of the CDR3 is 19 residues. V was clipped by 0 bases and J by 2 bases; unmatched bases: 8.